These T cell receptor beta chains were read from a single sample in a study of OX40 agonist ivuxolimab in advanced cancers. Assay: immunoSEQ multiplex PCR; the TCRdb copy retains only in-frame clones and omits some. The table has roughly 71,000 clones, roughly 84% seen once; the top ten hold around 1.5%. Sequences were derived from CD4+ or CD8+ T cells sorted from blood, sampled in a trial of the OX40 agonist ivuxolimab. Source of these receptors: an adult with an advanced solid tumor such as melanoma, head and neck, liver or kidney cancer. Each CDR3 is given with its conserved first and last residue.

j_call v_call cdr3_aa
TRBJ2-7 TRBV18 CASSNEGRSEQYF
TRBJ2-1 TRBV7-3 CASSLMPSIGYNEQFF
TRBJ2-1 TRBV11-2 CASIGVGSYNEQFF
TRBJ2-1 TRBV18 CASSPPQTLAGGHNEQFF
TRBJ1-1 TRBV5-8 CASSLLTGRLNTEAFF
TRBJ2-5 TRBV5-1 CASSLNVARGETQYF
TRBJ1-2 TRBV5-5 CASSWGGGYTF
TRBJ2-7 TRBV25-1 CASSDRPGGASDEQYF
TRBJ2-4 TRBV29-1 CSVGRPTGDGGNIQYF
TRBJ2-6 TRBV30 CAWSGQGAWGANVLTF
TRBJ2-1 TRBV2 CASSVGGVQRNEQFF
TRBJ2-1 TRBV19 CASSPISSGRVNEQFF
TRBJ2-1 TRBV7-2 CASSLNRVAGGEQFF
TRBJ2-7 TRBV6-6 CAIRGGLAGASYEQYF
TRBJ2-2 TRBV27 CASSLQTGNTGELFF
TRBJ2-1 TRBV27 CASTSTDRYNEQFF
TRBJ1-4 TRBV18 CASSPPGGPGEKLFF
TRBJ1-1 TRBV19 CASSSALGAFF
TRBJ1-1 TRBV25-1 CASSESLTGDTEAFF
TRBJ1-4 TRBV11-2 CASSSTRNLIEKLFF
TRBJ2-3 TRBV27 CASSSLGHELDTQYF
TRBJ2-3 TRBV5-8 CASSWEGPQYF
TRBJ2-2 TRBV7-2 CASSRQTRFTTGELFF
TRBJ2-3 TRBV11-1 CASRVGLADGTDTQYF
TRBJ1-1 TRBV18 CASSPEGVSFEAFF
TRBJ2-1 TRBV7-6 CASRSRPGQSYNEQFF
TRBJ1-2 TRBV28 CASSSSGNGYTF
TRBJ2-2 TRBV7-9 CASSLYQNTGELFF
TRBJ1-2 TRBV19 CASSIRDRQSGYTF
TRBJ2-2 TRBV25-1 CASSGTTTGELFF
TRBJ2-7 TRBV11-2 CASSLDLASGSYEQYF
TRBJ2-3 TRBV19 CASSLFHRDLGDTQYF
TRBJ2-1 TRBV19 CASSIGKRGDEQFF
TRBJ2-1 TRBV7-2 CASSKPGFNEQFF
TRBJ2-4 TRBV30 CAWSITGDIQYF